The source of this T cell receptor beta chain is a study of blood T cell repertoires in COVID-19. The wider study: Sample material is recorded as cDNA or gDNA derived from T cells, B-cell-depleted T cells, or PBMCs.

Participants had their cohort set by participant-reported clinical history. Within 2 weeks of study entry, exposed participants had contacted a PCR-confirmed or clinician-diagnosed COVID-19 case. TCRdb's copy holds only in-frame clones and misses some; the assay was immunoSEQ multiplex PCR. Here the sample spans 250,000 or so clones, around 84% being singletons. V shed 2 bases and J 8 bases; nucleotides not matched to a gene: 6. Per germline, CDR1 SGHRS and CDR2 YFSETQ. This CDR3 spans 15 amino acids. J is TRBJ1-6 and V is TRBV5-1; TRBD1 matches at 8 bases. Sequenced: PBMCs or T cells enriched from blood (not recorded which). This TCR derives from a woman aged 45-65 years who had been exposed to COVID-19. In nucleotides, the CDR3 is TGCGCCAGCAGCTTAATGACAGGGGAAGATTCACCCCTCCACTTT. Its translation: CASSLMTGEDSPLHF.